This TCR beta chain emerged from a study of T cells in Graves' hyperthyroidism and ophthalmopathy. Study-level information: The initial diagnosis was the point when peripheral blood was collected, ahead of any treatment.

Researchers took RNA transcripts and amplified the TCR beta CDR3 regions from them. HTBI primers were used for first-round RT-PCR of the TCR CDR3. One entry per CDR3 protein results from TCRdb running MiXCR on the multiplex PCR reads. The table records roughly 520,000 distinct CDR3 sequences, around a quarter of them present only once. Diagnostic decisions used clinical symptoms, serum thyroxine and TRAb, thyroid ultrasound and orbital computed tomography. Study-wide results and limits: Ophthalmopathy cases were set apart from stable hyperthyroidism by a 13 V-J model.

This clonotype was picked up many times. What it recognizes is unknown. V dropped 7 bases and J dropped 2 bases, with 9 bases sitting between them. The CDR3 loop spans 13 amino acids. Germline lookup yields CDR1 SEHNR and CDR2 FQNEAQ (reference sequence). The chain employs TRBV7-9 and TRBJ1-5; D not certain. Sample: blood. The receptor's source is a woman in her 30s with Graves' ophthalmopathy. The CDR3 loop is CASTGLGNQPQHF. In DNA, the CDR3 is TGTGCCAGCACGGGGTTGGGCAATCAGCCCCAGCATTTT.